This T cell receptor (beta chain) appears in the sequencing data of a study of beta chain features in type 1 diabetes. Turning to the study itself: No patient-donor differences in age, gender, total cells or subset yield.

Study-wide results and limits: Type 1 diabetes patients had TCRB CDR3s that were shorter (moderately but significantly so) in all four CD4+ subsets.

Notes on this clone: Its specificity is unknown.

Germline V gene sequence: CDR1 SGDLS, CDR2 YYNGEE. V was pared by 0 bases and J by 0 bases, with 10 bases between. The CDR3 runs 16 residues. Reverse transcribing all isolated RNA meant expressed TCRB transcripts were sequenced. The method was immunoSEQ multiplex PCR; TCRdb's version includes in-frame clones alone and lacks a portion of them. The data hold over 600,000 clones, with around 12% observed a single time. Only one heparinised blood draw was taken per donor, and its volume averaged approximately 0.11 L. This rearrangement joins TRBV9 to TRBJ1-3, with D possibly matching TRBD1 (6 bases). Source material: naive CD4+ T cells from blood. This receptor was obtained from a young man with type 1 diabetes. For the CDR3, the DNA is TGTGCCAGCAGCGTAGCTGGACAGACCTCTGGAAACACCATATATTTT. Translation: CASSVAGQTSGNTIYF.